The source of this T cell receptor (beta chain) is a study of T-cell reconstitution after alpha-beta-depleted transplantation in children. Study-wide results and caveats: There were some patients whose high TCRbeta diversity at day 60 came from surviving recipient T cells and thymic progenitors. T-cell counts and diversity at one year following transplant were attributed mainly to newly produced T cells.

In germline, CDR1 is SQVTM, CDR2 ANQGSEA. The CDR3 contains 13 residues. V shed 5 bases, J shed 5 bases, and the junction held 7 bases outside the gene matches. The table lists this clonotype with a few counts. Its target is unknown. Preparation of the TCRbeta library involved a method that used unique molecular identifiers. MiXCR was run by TCRdb on the PCR reads, yielding one entry per CDR3 protein. The repertoire holds 500,000 to 650,000 distinct CDR3 sequences, over 10% seen once, with about 14% in the top ten. The rearrangement links TRBV29-1 to TRBJ1-2, with 8 bases lining up with TRBD1. The sample here was PBMCs, mostly from graft donor cells, taken 180 days after TCRalphabeta/CD19-depleted stem cell transplant. This receptor was identified in a female patient between 2 and 15 years old who had a stem cell transplant for aplastic anemia, so the T cells may come from the graft donor. The CDR3 protein is CSVKRTGNYGYTF. In nucleotides, the CDR3 is TGCAGCGTTAAACGGACAGGGAATTATGGCTACACCTTC.